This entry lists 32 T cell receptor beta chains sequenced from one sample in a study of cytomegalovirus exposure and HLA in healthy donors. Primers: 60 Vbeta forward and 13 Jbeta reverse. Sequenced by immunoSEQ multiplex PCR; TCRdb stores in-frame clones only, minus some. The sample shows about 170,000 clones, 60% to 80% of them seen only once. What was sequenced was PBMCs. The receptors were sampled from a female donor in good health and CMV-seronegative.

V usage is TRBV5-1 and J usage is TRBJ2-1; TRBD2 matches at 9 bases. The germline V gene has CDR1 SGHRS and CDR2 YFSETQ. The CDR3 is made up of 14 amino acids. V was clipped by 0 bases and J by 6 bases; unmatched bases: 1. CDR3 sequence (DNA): TGCGCCAGCAGCTTGGCTAGCGGGACCAATGAGCAGTTCTTC. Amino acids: CASSLASGTNEQFF.

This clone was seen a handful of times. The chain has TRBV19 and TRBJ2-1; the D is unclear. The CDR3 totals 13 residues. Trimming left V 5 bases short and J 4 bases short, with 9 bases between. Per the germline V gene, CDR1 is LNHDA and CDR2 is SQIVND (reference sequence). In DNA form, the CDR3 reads TGTGCCAGTAGTTCCGGTGCTTACAATGAGCAGTTCTTC. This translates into CASSSGAYNEQFF.

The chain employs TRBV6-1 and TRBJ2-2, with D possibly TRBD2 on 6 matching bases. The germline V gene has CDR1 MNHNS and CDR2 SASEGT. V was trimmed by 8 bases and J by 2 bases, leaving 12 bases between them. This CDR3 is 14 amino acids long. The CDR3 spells CASFPGTNTGELFF. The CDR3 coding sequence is TGTGCCAGCTTCCCCGGGACTAACACCGGGGAGCTGTTTTTT.

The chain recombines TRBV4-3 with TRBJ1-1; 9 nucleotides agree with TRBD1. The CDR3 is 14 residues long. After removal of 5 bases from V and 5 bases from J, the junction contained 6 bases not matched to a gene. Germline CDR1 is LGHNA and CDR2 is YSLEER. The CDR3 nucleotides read TGCGCCAGCAGCGAACAGGGGGCGCTGACTGAAGCTTTCTTT. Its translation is CASSEQGALTEAFF.

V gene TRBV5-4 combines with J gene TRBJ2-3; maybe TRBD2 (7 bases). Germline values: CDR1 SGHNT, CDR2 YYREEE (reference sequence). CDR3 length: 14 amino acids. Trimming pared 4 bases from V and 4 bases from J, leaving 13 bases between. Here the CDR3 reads CASSPRGGADTQYF. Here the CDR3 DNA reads TGTGCCAGCAGCCCGAGGGGGGGCGCAGATACGCAGTATTTT.

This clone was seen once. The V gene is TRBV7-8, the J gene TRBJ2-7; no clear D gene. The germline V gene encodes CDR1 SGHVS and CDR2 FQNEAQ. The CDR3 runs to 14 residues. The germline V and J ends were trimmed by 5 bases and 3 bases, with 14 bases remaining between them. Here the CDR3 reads CASSPLAANYEQYF. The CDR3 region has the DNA TGTGCCAGCAGCCCCCTGGCGGCTAACTACGAGCAGTACTTC.

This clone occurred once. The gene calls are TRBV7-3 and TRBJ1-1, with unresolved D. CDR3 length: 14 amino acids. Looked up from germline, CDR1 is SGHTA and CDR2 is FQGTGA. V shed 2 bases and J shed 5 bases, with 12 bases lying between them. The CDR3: CASSLERVETEAFF. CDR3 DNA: TGTGCCAGCAGCTTAGAGAGGGTGGAGACTGAAGCTTTCTTT.

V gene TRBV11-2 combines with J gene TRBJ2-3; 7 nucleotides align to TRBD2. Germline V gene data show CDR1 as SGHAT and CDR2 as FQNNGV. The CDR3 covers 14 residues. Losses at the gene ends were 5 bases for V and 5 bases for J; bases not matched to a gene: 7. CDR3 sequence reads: CASSDRLAVDTQYF. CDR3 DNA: TGTGCCAGCAGCGACAGACTAGCCGTAGATACGCAGTATTTT.

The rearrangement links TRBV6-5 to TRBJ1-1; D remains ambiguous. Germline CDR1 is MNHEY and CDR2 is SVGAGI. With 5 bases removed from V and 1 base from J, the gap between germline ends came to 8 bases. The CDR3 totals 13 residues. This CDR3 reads CASSTGGNTEAFF. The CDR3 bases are TGTGCCAGCAGTACCGGTGGGAACACTGAAGCTTTCTTT.

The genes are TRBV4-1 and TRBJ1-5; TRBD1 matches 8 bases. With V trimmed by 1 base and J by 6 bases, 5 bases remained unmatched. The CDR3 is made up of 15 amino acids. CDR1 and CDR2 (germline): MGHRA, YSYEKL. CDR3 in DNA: TGCGCCAGCAGCCAAGTGCAGGGGGCTATTCAGCCCCAGCATTTT. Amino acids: CASSQVQGAIQPQHF.

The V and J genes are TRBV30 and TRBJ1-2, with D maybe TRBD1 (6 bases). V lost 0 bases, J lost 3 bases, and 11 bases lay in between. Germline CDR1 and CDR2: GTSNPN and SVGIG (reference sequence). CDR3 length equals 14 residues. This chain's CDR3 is CAWSVGGAHYGYTF. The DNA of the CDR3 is TGTGCCTGGAGTGTAGGGGGGGCGCACTATGGCTACACCTTC.

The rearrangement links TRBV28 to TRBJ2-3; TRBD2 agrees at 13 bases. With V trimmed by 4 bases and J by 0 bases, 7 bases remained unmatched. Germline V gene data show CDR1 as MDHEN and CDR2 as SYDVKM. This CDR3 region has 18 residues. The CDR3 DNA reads TGTGCCAGCAGTTATACTAGCGGGAGGGCCCCTAGCACAGATACGCAGTATTTT. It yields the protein CASSYTSGRAPSTDTQYF.

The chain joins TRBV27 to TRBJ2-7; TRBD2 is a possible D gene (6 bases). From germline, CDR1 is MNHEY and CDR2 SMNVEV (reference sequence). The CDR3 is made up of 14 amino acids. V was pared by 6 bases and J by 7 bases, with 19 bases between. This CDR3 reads CASSYTGGGREQYF. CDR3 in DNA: TGTGCCAGCAGCTACACAGGTGGGGGGAGGGAGCAGTACTTC.

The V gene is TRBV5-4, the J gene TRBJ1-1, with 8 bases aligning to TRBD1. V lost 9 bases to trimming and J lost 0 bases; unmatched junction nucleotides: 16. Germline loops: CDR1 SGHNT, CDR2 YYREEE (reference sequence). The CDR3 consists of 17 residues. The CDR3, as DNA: TGTGCCACCGCCCCCTCGGGACAGGTCTTTCTGAACACTGAAGCTTTCTTT. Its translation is CATAPSGQVFLNTEAFF.

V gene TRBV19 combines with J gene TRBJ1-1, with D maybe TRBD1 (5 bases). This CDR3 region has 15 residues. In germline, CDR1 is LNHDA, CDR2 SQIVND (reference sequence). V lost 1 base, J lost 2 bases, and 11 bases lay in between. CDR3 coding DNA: TGTGCCAGTAGTATAGTCTCCACAGGTAACACTGAAGCTTTCTTT. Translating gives CASSIVSTGNTEAFF.

Written as DNA, the CDR3 is TGTGCCAGCAGTTCCCTCGGACAGGGGGGGAAAGTTGAAGCTTTCTTT. It encodes CASSSLGQGGKVEAFF. This rearrangement joins TRBV28 to TRBJ1-1; 10 bases match TRBD1. CDR1 is MDHEN, CDR2 SYDVKM, per germline. The CDR3 has 16 residues. J was trimmed by 7 bases and V by 4 bases; bases with no gene match: 12.

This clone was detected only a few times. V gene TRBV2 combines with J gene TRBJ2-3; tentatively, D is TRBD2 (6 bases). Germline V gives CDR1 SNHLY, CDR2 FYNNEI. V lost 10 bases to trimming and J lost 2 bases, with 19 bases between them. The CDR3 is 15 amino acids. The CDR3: CATRSRRVTTDTQYF. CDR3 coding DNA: TGTGCCACTAGATCAAGGAGGGTTACCACAGATACGCAGTATTTT.

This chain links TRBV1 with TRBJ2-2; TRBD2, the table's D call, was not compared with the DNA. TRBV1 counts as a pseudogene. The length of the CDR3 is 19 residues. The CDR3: CTSSHAPGLAGKKAGELFF. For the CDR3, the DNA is TGCACCAGCAGCCACGCTCCGGGACTAGCGGGGAAGAAGGCCGGGGAGCTGTTTTTT.

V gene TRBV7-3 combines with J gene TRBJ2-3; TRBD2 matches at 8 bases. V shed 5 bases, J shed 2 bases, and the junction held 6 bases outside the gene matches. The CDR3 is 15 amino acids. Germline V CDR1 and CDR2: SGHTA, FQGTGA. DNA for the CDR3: TGTGCCAGCAGCGGCGGGGGGCCGCTCACAGATACGCAGTATTTT. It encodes CASSGGGPLTDTQYF. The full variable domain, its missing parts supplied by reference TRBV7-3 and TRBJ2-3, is GAGVSQTPSNKVTEKGKYVELRCDPISGHTALYWYRQSLGQGPEFLIYFQGTGAADDSGLPNDRFFAVRPEGSVSTLKIQRTERGDSAVYLCASSGGGPLTDTQYFGPGTRLTVL.

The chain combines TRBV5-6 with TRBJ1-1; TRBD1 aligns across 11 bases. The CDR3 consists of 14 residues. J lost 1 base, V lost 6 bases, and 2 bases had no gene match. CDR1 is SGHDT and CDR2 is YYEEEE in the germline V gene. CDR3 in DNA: TGTGCCAGCACGGGGACAGGGGGGAACACTGAAGCTTTCTTT. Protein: CASTGTGGNTEAFF.

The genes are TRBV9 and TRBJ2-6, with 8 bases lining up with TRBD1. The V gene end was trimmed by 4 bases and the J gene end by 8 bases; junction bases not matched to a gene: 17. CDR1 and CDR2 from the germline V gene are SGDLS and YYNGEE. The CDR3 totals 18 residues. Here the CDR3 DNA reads TGTGCCAGCAGCCCCTTTGGACAGGGTGAAATCGGATCCAACGTCCTGACTTTC. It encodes CASSPFGQGEIGSNVLTF.

CDR3 in DNA: TGTGCCAGCAGACGGGTAGCGGAGAGATACGAGCAGTACTTC. Translation: CASRRVAERYEQYF. This chain joins TRBV6-1 and TRBJ2-7; maybe TRBD2 (6 bases). The V gene's germline CDR1 is MNHNS and CDR2 SASEGT. Trimming removed 6 bases from V and 4 bases from J, with 16 bases in between. This CDR3 region has 14 residues.

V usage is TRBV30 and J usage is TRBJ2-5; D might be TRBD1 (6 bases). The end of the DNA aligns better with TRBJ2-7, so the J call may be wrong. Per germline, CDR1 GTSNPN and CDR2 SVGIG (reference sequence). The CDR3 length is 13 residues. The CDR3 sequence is CAWSVVWGHEQYF. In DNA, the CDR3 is TGTGCCTGGAGTGTAGTTTGGGGGCACGAGCAGTACTTC.

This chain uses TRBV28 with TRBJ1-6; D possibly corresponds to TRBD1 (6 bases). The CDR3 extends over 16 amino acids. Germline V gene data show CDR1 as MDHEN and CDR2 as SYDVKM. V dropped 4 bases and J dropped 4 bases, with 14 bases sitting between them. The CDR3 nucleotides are TGTGCCAGCAGTTCTCCCGGGACAAAGTATAATTCACCCCTCCACTTT. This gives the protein CASSSPGTKYNSPLHF.

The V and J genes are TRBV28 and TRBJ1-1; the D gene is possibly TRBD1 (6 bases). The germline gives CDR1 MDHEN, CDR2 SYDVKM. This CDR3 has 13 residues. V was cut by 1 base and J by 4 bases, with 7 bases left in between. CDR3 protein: CASSLSRGTEAFF. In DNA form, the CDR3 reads TGTGCCAGCAGTTTATCCAGGGGCACTGAAGCTTTCTTT.

The CDR3 region is CASTREGGEETEQFF. In DNA form, the CDR3 reads TGTGCCAGCACCCGGGAGGGAGGGGAGGAAACGGAGCAGTTCTTC. The chain carries TRBV4-2 and TRBJ2-1, with 8 bases that match TRBD2. CDR3 size: 15 residues. After removal of 7 bases from V and 10 bases from J, the junction contained 15 bases not matched to a gene. Germline V gives CDR1 LGHNA, CDR2 YNFKEQ.

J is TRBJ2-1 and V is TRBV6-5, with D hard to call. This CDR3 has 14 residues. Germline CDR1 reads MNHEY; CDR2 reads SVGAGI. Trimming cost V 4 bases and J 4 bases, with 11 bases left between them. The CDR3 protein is CASSSGLLYNEQFF. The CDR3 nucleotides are TGTGCCAGCAGTTCCGGTCTATTGTACAATGAGCAGTTCTTC.

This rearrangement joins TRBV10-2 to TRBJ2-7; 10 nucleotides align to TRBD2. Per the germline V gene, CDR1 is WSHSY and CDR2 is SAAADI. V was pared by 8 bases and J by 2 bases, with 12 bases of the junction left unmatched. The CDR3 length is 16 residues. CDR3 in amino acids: CASRKRTSGDTYEQYF. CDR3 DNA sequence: TGCGCCAGCCGAAAAAGGACTAGCGGTGACACCTACGAGCAGTACTTC.

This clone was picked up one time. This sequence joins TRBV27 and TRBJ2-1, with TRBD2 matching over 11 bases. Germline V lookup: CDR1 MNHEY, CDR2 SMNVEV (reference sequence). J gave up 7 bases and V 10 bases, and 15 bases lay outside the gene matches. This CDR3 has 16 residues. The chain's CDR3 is CATTPLLTSGTNEQFF. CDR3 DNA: TGTGCCACCACTCCCCTATTGACTAGCGGGACAAATGAGCAGTTCTTC.

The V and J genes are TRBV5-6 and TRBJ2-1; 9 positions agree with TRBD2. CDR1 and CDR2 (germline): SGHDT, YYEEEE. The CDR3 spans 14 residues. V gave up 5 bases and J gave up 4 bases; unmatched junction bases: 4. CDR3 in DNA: TGTGCCAGCAGGCGGGAGGGCCGATACAATGAGCAGTTCTTC. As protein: CASRREGRYNEQFF.

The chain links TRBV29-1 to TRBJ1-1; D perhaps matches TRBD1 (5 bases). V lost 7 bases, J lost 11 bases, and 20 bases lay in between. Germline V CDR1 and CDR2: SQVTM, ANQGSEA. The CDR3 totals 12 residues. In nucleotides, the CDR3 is TGCAGCGCCGAAGGGACGGATCGGGGGGCTTTCTTT. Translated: CSAEGTDRGAFF.

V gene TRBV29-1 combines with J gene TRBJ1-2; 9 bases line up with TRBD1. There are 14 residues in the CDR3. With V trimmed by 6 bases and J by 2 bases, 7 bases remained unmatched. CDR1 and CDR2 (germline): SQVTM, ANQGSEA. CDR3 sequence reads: CSVARTGANYGYTF. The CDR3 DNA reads TGCAGCGTCGCCCGGACAGGGGCGAACTATGGCTACACCTTC.